Listed below are T cell receptor beta chains from one sample, sequenced in a study of blood T cell repertoires in COVID-19. Method: immunoSEQ multiplex PCR; TCRdb's copy keeps in-frame clones and lacks some. This table holds some 80,000 clones, 80% to 90% found once. Sequencing was done on a sample of peripheral blood. Source of these receptors: a human donor in a cohort sampled during active COVID-19. CDR3s include the opening cysteine and the closing phenylalanine or tryptophan. The D gene is left open where the match is weak. Only part of the rows carry a size: once, few, many, or a class if the clone is expanded.

j_gene: TRBJ1-6
d_gene: .
abundance: .
v_gene: TRBV3-1/TRBV3-2
CDR3aa: CASSQNGAAPLHF
CDR3nt: TGTGCCAGCAGCCAAAATGGGGCGGCACCCCTCCACTTT

j_gene: TRBJ2-7
d_gene: .
abundance: few
v_gene: TRBV10-1
CDR3aa: CASLTGISVEQYF
CDR3nt: TGCGCCAGTTTAACAGGGATTTCGGTCGAGCAGTACTTC

j_gene: TRBJ1-1
d_gene: .
abundance: .
v_gene: TRBV29-1
CDR3aa: CSVLRGSTVPEAFF
CDR3nt: TGCAGCGTTCTTCGGGGGAGCACCGTCCCTGAAGCTTTCTTT

j_gene: TRBJ2-1
d_gene: .
abundance: .
v_gene: TRBV21-1
CDR3aa: CASSKEGSGQGYNEQFF
CDR3nt: TGTGCCAGCAGCAAAGAGGGATCAGGACAGGGCTACAATGAGCAGTTCTTC

j_gene: TRBJ1-1
d_gene: .
abundance: .
v_gene: TRBV6-5
CDR3aa: CASRKRSRVLGEAFF
CDR3nt: TGTGCCAGCAGAAAACGGTCCAGAGTCCTAGGTGAAGCTTTCTTT

j_gene: TRBJ1-1
d_gene: .
abundance: .
v_gene: TRBV7-9
CDR3aa: CASSSWQGWGTEAFF
CDR3nt: TGTGCCAGCAGCTCCTGGCAGGGATGGGGCACTGAAGCTTTCTTT

j_gene: TRBJ2-7
d_gene: TRBD2
abundance: .
v_gene: TRBV5-6
CDR3aa: CASRREAGGSYEQYF
CDR3nt: TGTGCCAGCAGGAGGGAAGCGGGGGGCTCCTACGAGCAGTACTTC

j_gene: TRBJ1-6
d_gene: TRBD1
abundance: .
v_gene: TRBV28
CDR3aa: CASSPGDRGTSPLHF
CDR3nt: TGTGCCAGCAGTCCGGGGGACAGGGGGACTTCACCCCTCCACTTT

j_gene: TRBJ1-2
d_gene: TRBD1
abundance: .
v_gene: TRBV5-1
CDR3aa: CASSPGTGHGYTF
CDR3nt: TGCGCCAGCAGCCCCGGGACAGGGCATGGCTACACCTTC

j_gene: TRBJ2-2
d_gene: TRBD1
abundance: .
v_gene: TRBV4-1
CDR3aa: CASSLTGSTGELFF
CDR3nt: TGCGCCAGCAGCCTGACAGGGAGCACCGGGGAGCTGTTTTTT

j_gene: TRBJ1-4
d_gene: .
abundance: .
v_gene: TRBV4-1
CDR3aa: CASSLYSATNEKLFF
CDR3nt: TGCGCCAGCAGCCTCTACAGTGCAACTAATGAAAAACTGTTTTTT

j_gene: TRBJ2-1
d_gene: TRBD2
abundance: .
v_gene: TRBV28
CDR3aa: CASSLLGRGNYNEQFF
CDR3nt: TGTGCCAGCAGTTTATTAGGGCGGGGGAACTACAATGAGCAGTTCTTC

j_gene: TRBJ1-4
d_gene: .
abundance: .
v_gene: TRBV2
CDR3aa: CASSESPTGANEKLFF
CDR3nt: TGTGCCAGCAGTGAATCCCCGACAGGAGCTAATGAAAAACTGTTTTTT

j_gene: TRBJ2-7
d_gene: .
abundance: .
v_gene: TRBV7-8
CDR3aa: CASSPRAYEQYF
CDR3nt: TGTGCCAGCAGCCCTCGGGCCTACGAGCAGTACTTC

j_gene: TRBJ2-7
d_gene: .
abundance: once
v_gene: TRBV11-2
CDR3aa: CASSLLRQGGSYEQYF
CDR3nt: TGTGCCAGCAGCTTATTAAGGCAGGGTGGGTCCTACGAGCAGTACTTC

j_gene: TRBJ2-1
d_gene: TRBD1
abundance: .
v_gene: TRBV7-2
CDR3aa: CASSIGGFYNEQFF
CDR3nt: TGTGCCAGCAGCATAGGGGGCTTTTACAATGAGCAGTTCTTC

j_gene: TRBJ1-6
d_gene: .
abundance: few
v_gene: TRBV11-3
CDR3aa: CASSLEGSQSPLHF
CDR3nt: TGTGCCAGCAGCTTAGAGGGCAGTCAGTCACCCCTCCACTTT

j_gene: TRBJ1-2
d_gene: TRBD1
abundance: .
v_gene: TRBV30
CDR3aa: CAAELGQGAGYTF
CDR3nt: TGTGCCGCCGAGTTAGGCCAGGGGGCAGGCTACACCTTC

j_gene: TRBJ1-5
d_gene: .
abundance: .
v_gene: TRBV3-1/TRBV3-2
CDR3aa: CASSAQLGGDQPQHF
CDR3nt: TGTGCCAGCAGCGCCCAGTTGGGAGGAGATCAGCCCCAGCATTTT

j_gene: TRBJ2-5
d_gene: .
abundance: .
v_gene: TRBV6-2/TRBV6-3
CDR3aa: CASSSERQETQYF
CDR3nt: TGTGCCAGCAGTTCGGAGCGGCAAGAGACCCAGTACTTC

j_gene: TRBJ1-6
d_gene: TRBD1
abundance: .
v_gene: TRBV5-5
CDR3aa: CASSLALGQGTNSPLHF
CDR3nt: TGTGCCAGCAGCTTGGCCCTTGGACAGGGGACCAATTCACCCCTCCACTTT

j_gene: TRBJ2-7
d_gene: TRBD2
abundance: .
v_gene: TRBV14
CDR3aa: CASSPRLAGVWEQYF
CDR3nt: TGTGCCAGCAGCCCCCGACTAGCGGGAGTGTGGGAGCAGTACTTC